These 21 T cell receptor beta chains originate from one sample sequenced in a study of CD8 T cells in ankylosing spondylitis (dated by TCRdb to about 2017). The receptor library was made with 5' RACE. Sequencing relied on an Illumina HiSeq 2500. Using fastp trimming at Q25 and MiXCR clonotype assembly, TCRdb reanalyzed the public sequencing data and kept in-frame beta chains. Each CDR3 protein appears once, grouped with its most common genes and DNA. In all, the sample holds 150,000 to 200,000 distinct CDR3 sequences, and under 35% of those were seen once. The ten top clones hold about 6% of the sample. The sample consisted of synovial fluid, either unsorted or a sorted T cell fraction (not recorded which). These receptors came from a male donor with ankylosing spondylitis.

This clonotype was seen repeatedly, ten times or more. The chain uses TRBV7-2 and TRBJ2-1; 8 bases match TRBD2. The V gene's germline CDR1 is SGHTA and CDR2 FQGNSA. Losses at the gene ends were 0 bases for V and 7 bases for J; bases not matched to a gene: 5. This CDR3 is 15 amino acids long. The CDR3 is CASSLAGTSFNEQFF. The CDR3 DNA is TGTGCCAGCAGCTTAGCAGGGACTAGTTTTAATGAGCAGTTCTTC.

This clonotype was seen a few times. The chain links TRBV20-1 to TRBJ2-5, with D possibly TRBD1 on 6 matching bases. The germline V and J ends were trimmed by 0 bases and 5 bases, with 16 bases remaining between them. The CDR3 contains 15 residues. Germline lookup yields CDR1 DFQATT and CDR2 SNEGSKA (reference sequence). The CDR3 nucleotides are TGCAGTGCTAGAGATCCAAGGGGGTCCGATGAGACCCAGTACTTC. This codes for CSARDPRGSDETQYF.

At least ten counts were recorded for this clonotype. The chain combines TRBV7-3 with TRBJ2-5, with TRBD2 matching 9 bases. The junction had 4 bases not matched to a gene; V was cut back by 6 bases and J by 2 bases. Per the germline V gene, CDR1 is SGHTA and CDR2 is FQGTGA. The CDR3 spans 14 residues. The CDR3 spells CASSQSGGQETQYF. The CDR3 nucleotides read TGTGCCAGCAGTCAAAGCGGGGGGCAAGAGACCCAGTACTTC.

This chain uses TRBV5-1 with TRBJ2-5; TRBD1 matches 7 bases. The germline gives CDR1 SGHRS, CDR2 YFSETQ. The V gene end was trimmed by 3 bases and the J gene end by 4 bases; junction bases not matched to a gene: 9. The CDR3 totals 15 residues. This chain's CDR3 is CASSSTGAGGETQYF. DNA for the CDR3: TGCGCCAGCAGCTCCACAGGGGCTGGTGGAGAGACCCAGTACTTC.

The CDR3: CASSFLARGPDNSPLHF. The CDR3 nucleotides are TGTGCCAGCAGCTTTCTTGCCAGGGGGCCAGATAATTCACCCCTCCACTTT. This sequence joins TRBV5-6 and TRBJ1-6, with 8 nucleotides matching TRBD1. Germline V gives CDR1 SGHDT, CDR2 YYEEEE. The CDR3 loop spans 17 amino acids. J lost 5 bases, V lost 2 bases, and 9 bases had no gene match.

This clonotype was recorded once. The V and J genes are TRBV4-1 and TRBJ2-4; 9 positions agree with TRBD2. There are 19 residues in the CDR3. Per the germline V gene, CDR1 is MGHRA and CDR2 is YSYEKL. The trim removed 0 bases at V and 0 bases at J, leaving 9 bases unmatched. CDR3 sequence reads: CASSQETSGASIAKNIQYF. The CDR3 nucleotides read TGCGCCAGCAGCCAAGAGACTAGCGGAGCCTCCATAGCCAAAAACATTCAGTACTTC.

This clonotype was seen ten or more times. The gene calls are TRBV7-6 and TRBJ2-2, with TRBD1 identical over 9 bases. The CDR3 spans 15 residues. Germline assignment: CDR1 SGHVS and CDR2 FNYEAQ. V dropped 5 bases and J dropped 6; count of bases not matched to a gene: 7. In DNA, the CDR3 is TGTGCCAGCAGCCCACGACAGGGGGATTCCGGGGAGCTGTTTTTT. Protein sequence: CASSPRQGDSGELFF.

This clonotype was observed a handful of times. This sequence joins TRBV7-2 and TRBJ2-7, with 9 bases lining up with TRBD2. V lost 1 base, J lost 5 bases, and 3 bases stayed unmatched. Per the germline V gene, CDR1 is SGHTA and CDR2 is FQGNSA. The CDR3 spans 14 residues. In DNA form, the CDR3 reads TGTGCCAGCAGCTTAGGGCGGGAGGGGGACGAGCAGTACTTC. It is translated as CASSLGREGDEQYF.

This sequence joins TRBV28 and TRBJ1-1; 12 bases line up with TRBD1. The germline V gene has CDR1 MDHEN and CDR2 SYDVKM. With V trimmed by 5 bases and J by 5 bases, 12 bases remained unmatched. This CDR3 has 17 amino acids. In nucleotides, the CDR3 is TGTGCCAGCAGTCCAATCCGGGACAGGGGGCGGCGGACTGAAGCTTTCTTT. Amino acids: CASSPIRDRGRRTEAFF.

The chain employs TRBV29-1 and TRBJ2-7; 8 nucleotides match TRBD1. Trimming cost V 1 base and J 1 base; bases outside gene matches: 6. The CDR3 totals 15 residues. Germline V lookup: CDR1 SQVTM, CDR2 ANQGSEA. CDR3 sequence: CSVEVGQGWSYEQYF. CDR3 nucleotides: TGCAGCGTTGAAGTCGGACAGGGTTGGTCCTACGAGCAGTACTTC.

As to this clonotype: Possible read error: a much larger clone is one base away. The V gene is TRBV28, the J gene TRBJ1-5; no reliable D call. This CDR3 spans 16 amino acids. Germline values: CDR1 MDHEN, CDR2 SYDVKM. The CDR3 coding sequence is TGTGCCAGCACACTTTATGGGAGAGTTAGCAATCAGCCCAAGCATTTT. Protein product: CASTLYGRVSNQPKHF.

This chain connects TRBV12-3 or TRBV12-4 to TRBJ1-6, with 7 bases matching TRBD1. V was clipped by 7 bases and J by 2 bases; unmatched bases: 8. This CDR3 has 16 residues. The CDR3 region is CASNRGGGAYNSPLHF. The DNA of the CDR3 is TGTGCCAGCAATAGGGGAGGGGGCGCCTATAATTCACCCCTCCACTTT.

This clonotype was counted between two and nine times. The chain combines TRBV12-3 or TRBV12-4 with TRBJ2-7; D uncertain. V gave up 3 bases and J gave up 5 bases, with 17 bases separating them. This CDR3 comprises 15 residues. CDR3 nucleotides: TGTGCCAGCAGTTTGACCGACCGCGGCGTCCACGAGCAGTACTTC. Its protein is CASSLTDRGVHEQYF.

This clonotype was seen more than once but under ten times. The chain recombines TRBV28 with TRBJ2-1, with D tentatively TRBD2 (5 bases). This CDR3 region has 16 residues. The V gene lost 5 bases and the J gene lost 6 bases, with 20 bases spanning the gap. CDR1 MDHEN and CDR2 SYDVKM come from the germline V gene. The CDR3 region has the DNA TGTGCCAGCAGTCTCTATGGGAGCAAGTCGCCCAATGAGCAGTTCTTC. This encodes CASSLYGSKSPNEQFF.

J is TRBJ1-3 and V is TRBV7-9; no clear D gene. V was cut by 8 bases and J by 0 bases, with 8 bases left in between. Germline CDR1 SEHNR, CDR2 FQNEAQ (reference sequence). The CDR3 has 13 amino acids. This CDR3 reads CASVGSSGNTIYF. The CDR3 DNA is TGTGCCAGCGTTGGTAGCTCTGGAAACACCATATATTTT.

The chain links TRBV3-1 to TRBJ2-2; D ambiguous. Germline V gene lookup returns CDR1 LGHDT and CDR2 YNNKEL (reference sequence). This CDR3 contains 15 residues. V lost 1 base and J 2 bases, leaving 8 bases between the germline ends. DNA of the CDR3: TGTGCCAGCAGCCAAGGTCTAGTTAACACCGGGGAGCTGTTTTTT. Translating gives CASSQGLVNTGELFF.

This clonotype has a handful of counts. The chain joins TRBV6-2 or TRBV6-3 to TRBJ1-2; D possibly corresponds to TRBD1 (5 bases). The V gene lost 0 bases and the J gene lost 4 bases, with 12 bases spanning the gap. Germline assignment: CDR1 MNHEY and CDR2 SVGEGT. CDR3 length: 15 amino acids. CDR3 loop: CASSYSWQGPYGYTF. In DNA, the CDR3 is TGTGCCAGCAGTTACTCGTGGCAGGGACCCTATGGCTACACCTTC.

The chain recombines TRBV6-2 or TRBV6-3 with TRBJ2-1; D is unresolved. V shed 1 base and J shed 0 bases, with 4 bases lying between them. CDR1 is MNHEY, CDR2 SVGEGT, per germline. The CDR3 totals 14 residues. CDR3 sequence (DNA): TGTGCCAGCAGTTACTGGTCCTCCTACAATGAGCAGTTCTTC. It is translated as CASSYWSSYNEQFF.

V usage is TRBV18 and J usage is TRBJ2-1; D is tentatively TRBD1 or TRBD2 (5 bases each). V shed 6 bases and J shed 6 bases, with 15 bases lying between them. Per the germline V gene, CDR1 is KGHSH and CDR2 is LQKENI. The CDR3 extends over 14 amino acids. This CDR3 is CASSPPGPINEQFF. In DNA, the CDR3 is TGTGCCAGCTCCCCCCCGGGACCCATCAATGAGCAGTTCTTC.

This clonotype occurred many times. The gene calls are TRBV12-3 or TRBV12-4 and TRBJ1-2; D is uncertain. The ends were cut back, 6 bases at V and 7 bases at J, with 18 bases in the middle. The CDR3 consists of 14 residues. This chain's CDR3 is CASSPPTTWGGYTF. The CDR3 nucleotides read TGTGCCAGCAGCCCGCCTACCACCTGGGGTGGCTACACCTTC.

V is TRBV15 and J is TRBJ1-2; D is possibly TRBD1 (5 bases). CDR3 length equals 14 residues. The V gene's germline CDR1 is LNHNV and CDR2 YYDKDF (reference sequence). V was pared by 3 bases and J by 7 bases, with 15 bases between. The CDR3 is CATSRPGLGGGYTF. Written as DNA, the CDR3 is TGTGCCACCAGCAGGCCGGGCCTCGGGGGTGGCTACACCTTC.